The clone carrying this T cell receptor beta chain has a handful of counts. The sample comes from a study of T cell repertoires in cytomegalovirus infection. Across the study: CMV infection together with matching HLA type was indicated by public TCR beta signatures.

CDR3 length: 15 amino acids. Trimming removed 7 bases at V and 0 bases at J, with 15 bases between. Germline V gene data show CDR1 as MNHEY and CDR2 as SMNVEV (reference sequence). TCRdb called the reads again in MiXCR, with one record for every CDR3 protein. The sample contains roughly 500,000 distinct CDR3 sequences, more than 15% of which appear only once. V is TRBV27 and J is TRBJ1-1; the D gene is possibly TRBD1 (6 bases). The sequence derives from a human donor in good health (CMV status not recorded). Some clones in this sample may be carry-over from other donors' samples. The sample taken for sequencing was CD8+ T cells from PBMCs. CDR3 sequence: CASKGEPLMNTEAFF. The CDR3, as DNA: TGTGCCAGCAAGGGGGAACCCCTCATGAACACTGAAGCTTTCTTT.